The clone carrying this T cell receptor (beta chain) has at least ten counts. This record comes from a study of low-dose radiotherapy and immunotherapy resistance in tumors. Overall study context: Fractions of 0.5 Gy went to Cohort 1 every 2 weeks, totaling 6.5 Gy. The drug cyclophosphamide was given into a vein at 200 mg/m2 every two weeks, one day before radiation and immunotherapy. A daily 300 mg dose of oral aspirin was taken by patients for four cycles from cycle 1 day 1.

Time point here: before trial treatment. Qualifying patients carried advanced solid tumors devoid of tumor-infiltrating lymphocytes. With 7 bases removed from V and 4 bases from J, the gap between germline ends came to 13 bases. The CDR3 is 13 residues long. CDR1 is SGHAT and CDR2 is FQNNGV in the germline V gene. First-strand cDNA relied on TRAV- and TRBV-specific primers spanning alpha and beta chains. The authors amplified TCRs for about 20 PCR cycles with a constant-region primer and a V-primer adapter. TCRdb recomputed calls from the reads with MiXCR, one row per CDR3 protein. The sample comprises tens of thousands of distinct CDR3 sequences, almost 25% of which are singletons, and roughly 6% rests with the top ten.

The receptor was derived from a male donor with prostate cancer. The sequencing here drew on PBMCs, taken before treatment. The chain employs TRBV11-2 and TRBJ2-5; D unresolved. CDR3 coding DNA: TGTGCCAGCAATACTCCCCCCCCAGAGACCCAGTACTTC. Translation: CASNTPPPETQYF.